This T cell receptor (beta chain) was identified in a study of tissue T cells after allogeneic stem cell transplantation. Study outcomes and limitations: In patients and mice, blood and spleen missed much of tissue repertoire.

As to this clone: Its specificity is not known.

Sequencing used immunoSEQ multiplex PCR; TCRdb keeps in-frame clones, though not all of them. The data show under 30,000 clones, about 73% seen once. CDR3 size: 14 residues. The V end was cut by 3 bases, the J end by 8 bases, with 14 bases between. Germline loops: CDR1 SNHLY, CDR2 FYNNEI. V is TRBV2 and J is TRBJ2-4, with D possibly matching TRBD2 (6 bases). The specimen comprised tissue from the ileum, sampled at autopsy. The clonotype comes from a female donor at least 60 years old with lung cancer. CDR3 sequence (DNA): TGTGCCAGCAGTGACGGTGCGGGGTTCCACATTCAGTACTTC. This codes for CASSDGAGFHIQYF.